The rows below give T cell receptor beta chains drawn from one sample of a study of CXCR3-negative and CXCR3-positive naive CD8 T cells. TCRdb reprocessed the 5' RACE reads and reports one entry per CDR3 protein, with no DNA. This listing includes 90,000 to 100,000 distinct CDR3 sequences. Sequencing was carried out using naive CXCR3+ CD8+ T cells from blood. Source of these receptors: a human donor in good health. Some clones in this sample may be carry-over from other donors' samples. Both conserved end residues are part of each CDR3. Each record gives: V gene, J gene, CDR3 protein.

V gene: TRBV5-1
J gene: TRBJ2-3
CDR3 protein: CASNPFGGTSTDTQYF

V gene: TRBV29-1
J gene: TRBJ2-3
CDR3 protein: CSVLAGFSTDTQYF

V gene: TRBV6-2/TRBV6-3
J gene: TRBJ2-7
CDR3 protein: CASSSGTGEVYEQYF

V gene: TRBV7-9
J gene: TRBJ2-2
CDR3 protein: CASRPLAAGANTGELFF

V gene: TRBV29-1
J gene: TRBJ2-7
CDR3 protein: CSVKGTSGSVITSYEQYF

V gene: TRBV29-1
J gene: TRBJ2-2
CDR3 protein: CSAKGGRDTGELFF

V gene: TRBV29-1
J gene: TRBJ2-1
CDR3 protein: CSVEGLSWEKPFF

V gene: TRBV4-1
J gene: TRBJ2-7
CDR3 protein: CASTSKTSGGYEQYF

V gene: TRBV7-9
J gene: TRBJ2-1
CDR3 protein: CASTTSGASYNEQFF

V gene: TRBV11-3
J gene: TRBJ2-7
CDR3 protein: CASSSTGGGEQYF

V gene: TRBV28
J gene: TRBJ1-5
CDR3 protein: CASSLITASNQPQHF

V gene: TRBV12-3/TRBV12-4
J gene: TRBJ2-2
CDR3 protein: CASSPDRTGELFF

V gene: TRBV20-1
J gene: TRBJ1-1
CDR3 protein: CSASGVKSRNTEAFF

V gene: TRBV7-8
J gene: TRBJ2-5
CDR3 protein: CASSLFRDRALQETQYF

V gene: TRBV7-6
J gene: TRBJ1-2
CDR3 protein: CASSHRANYGYTF

V gene: TRBV12-3/TRBV12-4
J gene: TRBJ2-7
CDR3 protein: CASSYARGETAYEQYF

V gene: TRBV5-5
J gene: TRBJ2-2
CDR3 protein: CASSTPTWVAGGPNTGELFF

V gene: TRBV29-1
J gene: TRBJ1-1
CDR3 protein: CSVLGRQGEISTEAFF

V gene: TRBV12-3/TRBV12-4
J gene: TRBJ2-3
CDR3 protein: CASSTNAFGTAVSTQYF

V gene: TRBV20-1
J gene: TRBJ2-7
CDR3 protein: CSATGPGQGATYEQYF

V gene: TRBV7-9
J gene: TRBJ1-1
CDR3 protein: CASSFWKNTEAFF

V gene: TRBV4-3
J gene: TRBJ2-1
CDR3 protein: CASSQDRVGISYNEQFF

V gene: TRBV2
J gene: TRBJ2-5
CDR3 protein: CASSGVGYQETQYF

V gene: TRBV4-3
J gene: TRBJ2-7
CDR3 protein: CASSQDLGPYEQYF

V gene: TRBV30
J gene: TRBJ2-7
CDR3 protein: CAWSEENSYEQYF

V gene: TRBV29-1
J gene: TRBJ1-2
CDR3 protein: CSVLPPIWADVGYTF

V gene: TRBV29-1
J gene: TRBJ2-2
CDR3 protein: CSVEYFGELFF

V gene: TRBV7-2
J gene: TRBJ2-1
CDR3 protein: CASILGAGKTYEQFF

V gene: TRBV15
J gene: TRBJ2-7
CDR3 protein: CATSRARGGSSYEQYF

V gene: TRBV6-4
J gene: TRBJ2-1
CDR3 protein: CASSPTSGGAGEQFF

V gene: TRBV11-2
J gene: TRBJ2-5
CDR3 protein: CASFDSLSETQYF

V gene: TRBV4-1
J gene: TRBJ2-7
CDR3 protein: CASSLSQGYSCEQYF

V gene: TRBV12-3/TRBV12-4
J gene: TRBJ2-2
CDR3 protein: CASSTGQVDTGELFF

V gene: TRBV3-1
J gene: TRBJ2-7
CDR3 protein: CASSQSGFDEQYF

V gene: TRBV19
J gene: TRBJ2-7
CDR3 protein: CASSIGGSNYEQYF

V gene: TRBV28
J gene: TRBJ2-2
CDR3 protein: CASSLSGQNTGELFF

V gene: TRBV7-7
J gene: TRBJ2-5
CDR3 protein: CASSHGGLAGGLETQYF

V gene: TRBV4-1
J gene: TRBJ1-2
CDR3 protein: CASSHRTGGYTF

V gene: TRBV29-1
J gene: TRBJ2-3
CDR3 protein: CSVDMDLKSPDTQYF

V gene: TRBV10-3
J gene: TRBJ2-5
CDR3 protein: CAISDPLRGQETQYF

V gene: TRBV12-3/TRBV12-4
J gene: TRBJ1-1
CDR3 protein: CAIDPGRGTEAFF

V gene: TRBV11-2
J gene: TRBJ1-1
CDR3 protein: CASSLIGLTNTEAFF

V gene: TRBV29-1
J gene: TRBJ2-5
CDR3 protein: CSVGQNGLSGVPQETQYF

V gene: TRBV2
J gene: TRBJ2-7
CDR3 protein: CARGDGGYEQYF

V gene: TRBV7-9
J gene: TRBJ2-1
CDR3 protein: CASSPLPDRATYNEQFF

V gene: TRBV14
J gene: TRBJ2-7
CDR3 protein: CASSHGDGYEQYF

V gene: TRBV12-3/TRBV12-4
J gene: TRBJ2-7
CDR3 protein: CASGLQGTPYEQYF

V gene: TRBV11-2
J gene: TRBJ1-1
CDR3 protein: CASSSPGTNTEAFF

V gene: TRBV5-5
J gene: TRBJ2-7
CDR3 protein: CASSLNWGDEQYF

V gene: TRBV10-3
J gene: TRBJ2-2
CDR3 protein: CAIDAGSGTGELFF

V gene: TRBV29-1
J gene: TRBJ2-7
CDR3 protein: CSVAGTSGSYEQYF

V gene: TRBV29-1
J gene: TRBJ1-2
CDR3 protein: CSVVGQGGSGYTF

V gene: TRBV20-1
J gene: TRBJ2-7
CDR3 protein: CSAPAPYEQYF

V gene: TRBV11-2
J gene: TRBJ1-2
CDR3 protein: CASSLLIGTAYGYTF

V gene: TRBV7-9
J gene: TRBJ2-5
CDR3 protein: CASSSESVETQYF

V gene: TRBV11-2
J gene: TRBJ2-1
CDR3 protein: CASSLVGGDYNEQFF

V gene: TRBV12-3/TRBV12-4
J gene: TRBJ2-7
CDR3 protein: CASSSVGAQQYF